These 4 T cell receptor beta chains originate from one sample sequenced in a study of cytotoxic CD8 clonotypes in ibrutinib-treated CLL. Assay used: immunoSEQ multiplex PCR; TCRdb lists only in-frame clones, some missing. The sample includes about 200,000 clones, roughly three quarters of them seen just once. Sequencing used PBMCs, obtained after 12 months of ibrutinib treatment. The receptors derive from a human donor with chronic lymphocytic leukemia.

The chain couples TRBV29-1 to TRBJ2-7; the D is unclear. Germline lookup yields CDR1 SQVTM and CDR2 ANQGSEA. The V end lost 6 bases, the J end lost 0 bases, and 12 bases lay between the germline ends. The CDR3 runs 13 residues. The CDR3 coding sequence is TGCAGCGTGCAGCGCGCCAGCTCCTACGAGCAGTACTTC. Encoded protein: CSVQRASSYEQYF.

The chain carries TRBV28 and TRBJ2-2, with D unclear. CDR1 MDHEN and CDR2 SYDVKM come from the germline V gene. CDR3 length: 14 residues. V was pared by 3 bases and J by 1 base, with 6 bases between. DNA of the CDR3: TGTGCCAGCAGTTTTCGGCGGAACACCGGGGAGCTGTTTTTT. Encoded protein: CASSFRRNTGELFF.

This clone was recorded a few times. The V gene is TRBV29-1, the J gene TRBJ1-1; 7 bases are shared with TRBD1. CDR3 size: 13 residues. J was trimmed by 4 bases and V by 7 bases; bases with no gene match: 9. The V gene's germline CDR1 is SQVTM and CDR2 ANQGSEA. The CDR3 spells CSALVGTATEAFF. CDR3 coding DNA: TGCAGCGCCCTCGTAGGGACAGCCACTGAAGCTTTCTTT. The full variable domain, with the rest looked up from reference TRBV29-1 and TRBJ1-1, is SAVISQKPSRDICQRGTSLTIQCQVDSQVTMMFWYRQQPGQSLTLIATANQGSEATYESGFVIDKFPISRPNLTFSTLTVSNMSPEDSSIYLCSALVGTATEAFFGQGTRLTVV.

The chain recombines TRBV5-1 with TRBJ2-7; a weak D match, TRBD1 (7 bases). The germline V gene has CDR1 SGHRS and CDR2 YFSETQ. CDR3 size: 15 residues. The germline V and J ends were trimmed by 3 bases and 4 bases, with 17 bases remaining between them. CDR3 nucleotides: TGCGCCAGCAGCTACGGAGGGGGCGCTTTATACGAGCAGTACTTC. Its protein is CASSYGGGALYEQYF.